The clone carrying this T cell receptor (beta chain) was found once. Measured with immunoSEQ multiplex PCR; TCRdb has only the in-frame clones, and not every one. The repertoire includes about 320,000 clones, 90% of them detected once, and roughly 3.6% sits in the top ten. This sample is drawn from a study of blood T cell repertoires in COVID-19. The CDR3 contains 15 residues. The germline CDR1 and CDR2 sequences are SGHTA and FQGNSA. Trimming stripped 5 bases from V and 1 base from J, with 14 bases between. The chain is built from TRBV7-2 and TRBJ1-1; tentative D call: TRBD1 (6 bases). The source is a woman aged 25 to 45 who had been exposed to COVID-19. Sequencing was performed on PBMCs or T cells enriched from blood (not recorded which). The DNA of the CDR3 is TGTGCCAGCAGCCTTACCCCGGGACAGAACACTGAAGCTTTCTTT. The encoded protein is CASSLTPGQNTEAFF. Based on the CDR3 plus reference TRBV7-2 and TRBJ1-1, the full variable domain is GAGVSQSPSNKVTEKGKDVELRCDPISGHTALYWYRQSLGQGLEFLIYFQGNSAPDKSGLPSDRFSAERTGGSVSTLTIQRTQQEDSAVYLCASSLTPGQNTEAFFGQGTRLTVV.